There are a few counts of the clone carrying this T cell receptor (beta chain). No antigen is known for it. Lung cancer patients with chemo-refractory metastatic non-small-cell disease were given focal radiation plus CTLA-4 blockade with ipilimumab. The sample comes from a study of radiotherapy plus CTLA-4 blockade in lung cancer. Notes on the study in general: The best prediction of response reportedly came from early blood T cell clone dynamics, with interferon-beta. In blood, tumor-derived TCR clones expanded after radiotherapy plus ipilimumab.

The CDR3 consists of 12 residues. Trimming stripped 1 base from V and 5 bases from J, with 9 bases between. Germline CDR1 and CDR2: GTSNPN and SVGIG (reference sequence). Data came from immunoSEQ multiplex PCR; TCRdb stores just in-frame clones and leaves some out. The repertoire holds about 76,000 clones, about 80% seen once, with 0.79% in the top ten. The clonotype originates from a human donor with non-small cell lung cancer who had stable disease on radiotherapy plus ipilimumab. The material was peripheral blood, obtained from a patient treated with radiotherapy plus ipilimumab. The J gene is TRBJ2-7, the V gene TRBV30; the D is unclear. CDR3 nucleotides: TGTGCCTGGAGTGCTAGTCGTAACGAGCAGTACTTC. It yields the protein CAWSASRNEQYF.